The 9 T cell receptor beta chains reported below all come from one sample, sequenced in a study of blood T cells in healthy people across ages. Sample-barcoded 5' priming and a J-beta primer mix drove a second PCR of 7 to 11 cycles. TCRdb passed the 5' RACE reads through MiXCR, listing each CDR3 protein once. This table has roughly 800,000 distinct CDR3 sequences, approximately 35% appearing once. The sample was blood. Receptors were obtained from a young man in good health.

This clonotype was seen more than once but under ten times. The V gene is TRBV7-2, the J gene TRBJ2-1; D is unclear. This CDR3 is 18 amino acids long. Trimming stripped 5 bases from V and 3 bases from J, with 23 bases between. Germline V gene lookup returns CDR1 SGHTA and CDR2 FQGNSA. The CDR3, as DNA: TGTGCCAGCAGCCGAATGAAGTATTTGGTAGAGGACTACAATGAGCAGTTCTTC. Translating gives CASSRMKYLVEDYNEQFF. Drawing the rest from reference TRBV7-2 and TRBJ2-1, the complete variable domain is GAGVSQSPSNKVTEKGKDVELRCDPISGHTALYWYRQSLGQGLEFLIYFQGNSAPDKSGLPSDRFSAERTGGSVSTLTIQRTQQEDSAVYLCASSRMKYLVEDYNEQFFGPGTRLTVL.

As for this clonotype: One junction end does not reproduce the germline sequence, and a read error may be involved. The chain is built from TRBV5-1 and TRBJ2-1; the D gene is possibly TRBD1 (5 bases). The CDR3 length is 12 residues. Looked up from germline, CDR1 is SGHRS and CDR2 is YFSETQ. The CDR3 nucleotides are TGCGCCAGCAGCTTAGGGGCGAATGGGCAGTTCTTC. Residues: CASSLGANGQFF.

In DNA, the CDR3 is TGTGCCAGCACTAAGGGAGGGGGCGATGAAGCTTTCTTT. It codes for CASTKGGGDEAFF. The J gene is TRBJ1-1, the V gene TRBV12-3 or TRBV12-4, with 7 bases that match TRBD1. CDR3 length equals 13 residues. Trimming took 7 bases from V and 7 from J; bases not matched to a gene: 9.

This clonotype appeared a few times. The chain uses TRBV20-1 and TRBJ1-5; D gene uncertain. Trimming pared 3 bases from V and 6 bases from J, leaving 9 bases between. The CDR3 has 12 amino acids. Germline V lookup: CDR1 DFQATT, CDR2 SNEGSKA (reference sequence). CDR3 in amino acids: CSARKGGQPQHF. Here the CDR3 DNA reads TGCAGTGCTAGGAAAGGAGGTCAGCCCCAGCATTTT.

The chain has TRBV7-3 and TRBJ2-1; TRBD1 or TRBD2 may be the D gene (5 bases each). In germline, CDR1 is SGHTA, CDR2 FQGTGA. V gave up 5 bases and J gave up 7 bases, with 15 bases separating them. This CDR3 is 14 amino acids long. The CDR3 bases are TGTGCCAGCAGCCCCTCTGGGGACGGGAATGAGCAGTTCTTC. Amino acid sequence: CASSPSGDGNEQFF.

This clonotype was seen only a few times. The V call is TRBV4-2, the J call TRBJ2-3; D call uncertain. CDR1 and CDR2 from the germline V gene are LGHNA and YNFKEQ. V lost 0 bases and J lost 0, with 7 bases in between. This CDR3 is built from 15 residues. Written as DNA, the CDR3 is TGTGCCAGCAGCCAAGAGTTTCCTAGCACAGATACGCAGTATTTT. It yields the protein CASSQEFPSTDTQYF.

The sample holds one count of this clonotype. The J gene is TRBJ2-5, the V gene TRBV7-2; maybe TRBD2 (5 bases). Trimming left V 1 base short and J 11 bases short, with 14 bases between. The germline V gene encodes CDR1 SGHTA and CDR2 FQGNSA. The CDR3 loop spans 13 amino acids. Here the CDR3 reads CASSLGDTEVQYF. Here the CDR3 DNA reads TGTGCCAGCAGCTTAGGTGATACGGAGGTGCAGTACTTC.

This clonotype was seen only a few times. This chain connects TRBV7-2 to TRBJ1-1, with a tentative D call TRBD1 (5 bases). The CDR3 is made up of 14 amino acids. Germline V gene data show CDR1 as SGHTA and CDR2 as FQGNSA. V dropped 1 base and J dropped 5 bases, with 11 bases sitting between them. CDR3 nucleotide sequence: TGTGCCAGCAGCTTAGGGGGGAAGGGGACTGAAGCTTTCTTT. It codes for CASSLGGKGTEAFF.

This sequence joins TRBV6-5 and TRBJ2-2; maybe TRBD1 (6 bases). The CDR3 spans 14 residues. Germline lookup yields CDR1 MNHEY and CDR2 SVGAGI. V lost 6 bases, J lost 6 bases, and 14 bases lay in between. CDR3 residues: CASRAKQGSGELFF. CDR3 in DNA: TGTGCCAGCAGGGCAAAACAGGGTTCCGGGGAGCTGTTTTTT.